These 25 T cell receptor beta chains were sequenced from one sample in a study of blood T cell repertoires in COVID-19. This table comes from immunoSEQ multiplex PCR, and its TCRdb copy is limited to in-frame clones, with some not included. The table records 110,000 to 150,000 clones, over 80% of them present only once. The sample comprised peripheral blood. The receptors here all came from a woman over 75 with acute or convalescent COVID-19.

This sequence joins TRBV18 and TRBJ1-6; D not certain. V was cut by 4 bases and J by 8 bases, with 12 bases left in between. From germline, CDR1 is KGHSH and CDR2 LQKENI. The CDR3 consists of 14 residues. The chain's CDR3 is CASSRERNYSPLHF. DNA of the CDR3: TGTGCCAGCTCACGGGAGCGGAACTATTCACCCCTCCACTTT.

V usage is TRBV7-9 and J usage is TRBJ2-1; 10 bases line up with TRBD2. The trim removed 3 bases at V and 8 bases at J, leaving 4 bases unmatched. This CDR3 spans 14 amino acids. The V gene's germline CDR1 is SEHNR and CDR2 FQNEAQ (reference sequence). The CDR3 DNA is TGTGCCAGCAGCTTTAGCGGGGGGTTGGATGAGCAGTTCTTC. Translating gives CASSFSGGLDEQFF.

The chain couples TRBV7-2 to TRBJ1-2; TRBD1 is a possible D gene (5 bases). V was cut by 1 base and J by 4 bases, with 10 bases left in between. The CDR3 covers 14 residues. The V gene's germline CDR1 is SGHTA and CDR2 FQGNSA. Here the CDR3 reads CASSLGPGGYGYTF. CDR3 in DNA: TGTGCCAGCAGCTTAGGGCCCGGGGGCTATGGCTACACCTTC. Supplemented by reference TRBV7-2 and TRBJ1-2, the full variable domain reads GAGVSQSPSNKVTEKGKDVELRCDPISGHTALYWYRQSLGQGLEFLIYFQGNSAPDKSGLPSDRFSAERTGGSVSTLTIQRTQQEDSAVYLCASSLGPGGYGYTFGSGTRLTVV.

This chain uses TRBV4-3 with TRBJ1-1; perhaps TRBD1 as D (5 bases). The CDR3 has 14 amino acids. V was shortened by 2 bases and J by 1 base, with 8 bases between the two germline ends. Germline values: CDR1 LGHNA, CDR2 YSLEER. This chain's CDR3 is CASSQQQENTEAFF. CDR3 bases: TGCGCCAGCAGCCAACAACAGGAGAACACTGAAGCTTTCTTT.

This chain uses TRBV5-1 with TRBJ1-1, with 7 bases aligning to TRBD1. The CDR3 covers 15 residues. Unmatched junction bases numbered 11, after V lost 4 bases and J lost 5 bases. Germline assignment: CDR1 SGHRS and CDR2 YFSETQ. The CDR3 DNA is TGCGCCAGCAGCGTCCTACAGGGGTGGGGGACTGAAGCTTTCTTT. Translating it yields CASSVLQGWGTEAFF.

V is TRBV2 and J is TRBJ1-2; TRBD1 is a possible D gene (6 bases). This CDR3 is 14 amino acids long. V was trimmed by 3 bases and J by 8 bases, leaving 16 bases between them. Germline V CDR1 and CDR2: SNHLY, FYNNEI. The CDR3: CASSDEVGGVGYTF. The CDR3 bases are TGTGCCAGCAGTGACGAGGTAGGGGGTGTCGGCTACACCTTC.

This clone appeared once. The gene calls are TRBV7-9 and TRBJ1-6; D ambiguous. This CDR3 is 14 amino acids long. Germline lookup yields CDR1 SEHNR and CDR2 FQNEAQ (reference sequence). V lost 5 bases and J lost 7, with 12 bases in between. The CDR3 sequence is CASSTLTVNSPLHF. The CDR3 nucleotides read TGTGCCAGCAGCACCCTCACGGTCAATTCACCCCTCCACTTT.

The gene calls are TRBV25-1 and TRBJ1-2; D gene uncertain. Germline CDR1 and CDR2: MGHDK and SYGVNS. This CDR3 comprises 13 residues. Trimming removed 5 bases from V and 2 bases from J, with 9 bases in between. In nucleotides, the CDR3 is TGTGCCAGCAGTTTCGCGGCAAACTATGGCTACACCTTC. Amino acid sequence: CASSFAANYGYTF.

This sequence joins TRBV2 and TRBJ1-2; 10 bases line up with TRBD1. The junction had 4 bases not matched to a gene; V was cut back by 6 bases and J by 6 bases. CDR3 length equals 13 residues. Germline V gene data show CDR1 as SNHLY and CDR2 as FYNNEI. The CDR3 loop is CASRPGTGDGYTF. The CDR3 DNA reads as TGTGCCAGCAGGCCCGGGACAGGGGATGGCTACACCTTC.

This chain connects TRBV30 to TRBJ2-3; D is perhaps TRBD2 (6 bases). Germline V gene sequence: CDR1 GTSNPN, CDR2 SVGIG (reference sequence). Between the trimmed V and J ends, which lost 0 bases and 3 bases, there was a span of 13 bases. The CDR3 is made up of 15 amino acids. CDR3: CAWSVSGRGTDTQYF. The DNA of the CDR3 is TGTGCCTGGAGTGTGTCAGGGCGGGGAACAGATACGCAGTATTTT.

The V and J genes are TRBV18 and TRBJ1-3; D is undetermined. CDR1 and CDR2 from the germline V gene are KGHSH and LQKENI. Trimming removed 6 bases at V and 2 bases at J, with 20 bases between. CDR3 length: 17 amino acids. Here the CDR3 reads CASSPEGFQFPGNTIYF. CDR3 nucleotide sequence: TGTGCCAGCTCCCCAGAGGGCTTTCAGTTCCCTGGAAACACCATATATTTT.

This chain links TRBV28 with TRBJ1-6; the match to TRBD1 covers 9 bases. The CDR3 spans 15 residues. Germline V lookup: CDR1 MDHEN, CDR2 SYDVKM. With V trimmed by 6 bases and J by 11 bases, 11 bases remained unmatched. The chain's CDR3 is CASRSPGTGYTPLHF. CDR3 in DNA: TGTGCCAGCAGATCCCCCGGGACAGGGTATACACCCCTCCACTTT.

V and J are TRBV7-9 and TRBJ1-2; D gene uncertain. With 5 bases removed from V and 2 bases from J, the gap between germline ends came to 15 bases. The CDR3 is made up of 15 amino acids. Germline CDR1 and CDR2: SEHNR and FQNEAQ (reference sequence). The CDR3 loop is CASSPRGGGNYGYTF. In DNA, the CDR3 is TGTGCCAGCAGCCCTAGAGGAGGCGGAAACTATGGCTACACCTTC.

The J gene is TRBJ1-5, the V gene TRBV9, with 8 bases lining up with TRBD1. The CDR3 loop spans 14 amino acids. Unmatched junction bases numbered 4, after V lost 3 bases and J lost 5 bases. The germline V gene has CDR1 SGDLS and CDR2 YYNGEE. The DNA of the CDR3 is TGTGCCAGCAGCGACGGACAGGGCTATCAGCCCCAGCATTTT. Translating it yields CASSDGQGYQPQHF.

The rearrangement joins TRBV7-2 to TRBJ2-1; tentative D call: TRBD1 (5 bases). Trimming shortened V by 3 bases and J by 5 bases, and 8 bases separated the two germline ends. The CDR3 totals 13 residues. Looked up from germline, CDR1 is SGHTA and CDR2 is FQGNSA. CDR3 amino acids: CASSLGRNNEQFF. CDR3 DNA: TGTGCCAGCAGCTTGGGGCGGAACAATGAGCAGTTCTTC. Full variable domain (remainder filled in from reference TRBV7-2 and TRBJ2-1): GAGVSQSPSNKVTEKGKDVELRCDPISGHTALYWYRQSLGQGLEFLIYFQGNSAPDKSGLPSDRFSAERTGGSVSTLTIQRTQQEDSAVYLCASSLGRNNEQFFGPGTRLTVL.

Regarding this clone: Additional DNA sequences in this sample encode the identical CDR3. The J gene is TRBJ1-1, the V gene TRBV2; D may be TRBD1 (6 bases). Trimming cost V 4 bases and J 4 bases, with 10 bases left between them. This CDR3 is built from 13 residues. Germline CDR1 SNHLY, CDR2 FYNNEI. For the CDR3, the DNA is TGTGCCAGCAGTGTCACAGGGTTCACTGAAGCTTTCTTT. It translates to CASSVTGFTEAFF.

The CDR3 spells CAWTTNRALEKLFF. CDR3 DNA sequence: TGTGCCTGGACCACCAACAGGGCTCTTGAAAAACTGTTTTTT. V and J are TRBV30 and TRBJ1-4; tentatively, D is TRBD1 (6 bases). Trimming took 4 bases from V and 7 from J, leaving 16 bases between them. CDR3 length: 14 residues. The germline CDR1 and CDR2 sequences are GTSNPN and SVGIG (reference sequence).

The CDR3 is CASSGQRATMNTEAFF. The CDR3 coding sequence is TGTGCCAGCTCCGGACAGCGAGCTACTATGAACACTGAAGCTTTCTTT. The chain recombines TRBV18 with TRBJ1-1, with D perhaps TRBD1 (6 bases). V was trimmed by 6 bases and J by 0 bases, leaving 17 bases between them. The CDR3 is 16 residues long. Per the germline V gene, CDR1 is KGHSH and CDR2 is LQKENI.

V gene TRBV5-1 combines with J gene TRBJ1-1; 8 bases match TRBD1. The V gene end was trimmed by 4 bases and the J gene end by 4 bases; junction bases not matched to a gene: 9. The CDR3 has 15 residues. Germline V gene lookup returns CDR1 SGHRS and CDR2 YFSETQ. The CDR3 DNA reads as TGCGCCAGCAGCCCTCCCCGACAGGGGCTCACTGAAGCTTTCTTT. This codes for CASSPPRQGLTEAFF. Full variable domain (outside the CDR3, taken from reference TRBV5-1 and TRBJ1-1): KAGVTQTPRYLIKTRGQQVTLSCSPISGHRSVSWYQQTPGQGLQFLFEYFSETQRNKGNFPGRFSGRQFSNSRSEMNVSTLELGDSALYLCASSPPRQGLTEAFFGQGTRLTVV.

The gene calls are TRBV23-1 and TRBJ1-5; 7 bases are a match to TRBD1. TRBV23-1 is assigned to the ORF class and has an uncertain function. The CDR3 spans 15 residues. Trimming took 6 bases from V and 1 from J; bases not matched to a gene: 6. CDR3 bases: TGCGCCAGCAGCCCCGGGACAGCAAGCAATCAGCCCCAGCATTTT. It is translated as CASSPGTASNQPQHF.

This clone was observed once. The chain's CDR3 is CAWSAGIGELFF. CDR3 DNA: TGTGCCTGGAGTGCGGGGATCGGGGAGCTGTTTTTT. V gene TRBV30 combines with J gene TRBJ2-2; a possible D gene is TRBD2 (5 bases). This CDR3 has 12 residues. Germline V CDR1 and CDR2: GTSNPN, SVGIG (reference sequence). V was clipped by 1 base and J by 7 bases, with 7 bases between them.

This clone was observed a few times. The CDR3 DNA follows: TGCGCCAGCAGCACGGGAGCGGCCGGGGAGCTGTTTTTT. Residues: CASSTGAAGELFF. The chain has TRBV5-1 and TRBJ2-2, with D perhaps matching TRBD2 (6 bases). V was cut by 4 bases and J by 6 bases, with 10 bases left in between. CDR1 and CDR2 (germline): SGHRS, YFSETQ. CDR3 length: 13 amino acids.

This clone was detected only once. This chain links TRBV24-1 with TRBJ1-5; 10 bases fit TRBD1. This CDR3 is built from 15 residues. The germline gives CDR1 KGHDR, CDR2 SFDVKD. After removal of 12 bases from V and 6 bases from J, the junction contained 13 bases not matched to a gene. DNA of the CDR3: TGTGCCCGATCGACAGGGGGCTCTTTAATTCAGCCCCAGCATTTT. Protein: CARSTGGSLIQPQHF.

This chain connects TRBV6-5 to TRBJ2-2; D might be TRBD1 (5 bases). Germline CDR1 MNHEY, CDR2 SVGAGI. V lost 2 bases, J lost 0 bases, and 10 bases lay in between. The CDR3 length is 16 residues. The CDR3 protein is CASSYGARANTGELFF. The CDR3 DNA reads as TGTGCCAGCAGTTACGGTGCCAGGGCGAACACCGGGGAGCTGTTTTTT.

The CDR3 here is CASSWERGGPYEQYF. CDR3 in DNA: TGTGCCAGCAGCTGGGAGCGGGGGGGGCCGTACGAGCAGTACTTC. This rearrangement joins TRBV11-2 to TRBJ2-7; 10 nucleotides align to TRBD2. V gave up 4 bases and J gave up 4 bases; unmatched junction bases: 7. The CDR3 length is 15 residues. Germline CDR1 and CDR2: SGHAT and FQNNGV.